Detailed here is one TCR beta chain. Its antigen remains unidentified. Libraries were prepared by immunoSEQ multiplex PCR; TCRdb keeps only in-frame clonotypes and omits some of them. The sample carries fewer than 70,000 clones, 83% recorded once. CDR3 length: 12 amino acids. Unmatched junction bases numbered 3, after V lost 7 bases and J lost 8 bases. Germline V gene sequence: CDR1 MDHEN, CDR2 SYDVKM. This record belongs to a study of OX40 agonist ivuxolimab in advanced cancers. At the level of the study: In this cohort, patients received ivuxolimab, an agonistic anti-OX40 (CD134) antibody. In this trial design, patients received ivuxolimab intravenously at 0.01 to 10 mg/kg every 2 weeks. Regarding the study as a whole: Patients who responded partially at 0.1-3.0 mg/kg showed clonal expansion ranking among the lowest.

This sequence was found in an adult with an advanced solid tumor such as melanoma, head and neck, liver or kidney cancer. Sequencing used CD4+ or CD8+ T cells sorted from blood, obtained in a trial of the OX40 agonist ivuxolimab. V usage is TRBV28 and J usage is TRBJ1-2; 11 nucleotides agree with TRBD1. The CDR3 DNA sequence: TGTGCCAGCACCGGACAGGGGGCGGGCTACACCTTC. Translation gives CASTGQGAGYTF.